Presented here are 4 T cell receptor beta chains from one specimen sequenced in a study of cytomegalovirus exposure and HLA in healthy donors. Use of 60 Vbeta and 13 Jbeta primers characterized the PCR. Profiled with immunoSEQ multiplex PCR; TCRdb holds only in-frame clones, not every one. The sample has under 150,000 clones, about four fifths seen once; the top ten hold about 0.7%. Sequencing was done on a sample of PBMCs. The receptors come from a man between 18 and 35 years old in good health and CMV-seronegative.

This clone was counted between two and nine times. The V call is TRBV4-3, the J call TRBJ1-2, with D possibly TRBD1 on 5 matching bases. CDR3 length equals 15 residues. With 0 bases removed from V and 6 bases from J, the gap between germline ends came to 14 bases. Per germline, CDR1 LGHNA and CDR2 YSLEER. The CDR3 loop is CASSQEMGGRDGYTF. The CDR3, as DNA: TGCGCCAGCAGCCAAGAGATGGGGGGTAGGGATGGCTACACCTTC.

The chain joins TRBV11-2 to TRBJ1-1; D gene uncertain. The V end was cut by 4 bases, the J end by 0 bases, with 6 bases between. The germline V gene encodes CDR1 SGHAT and CDR2 FQNNGV. The CDR3 is 13 amino acids. In nucleotides, the CDR3 is TGTGCCAGCAGCTGGTCTATGAACACTGAAGCTTTCTTT. Its protein is CASSWSMNTEAFF.

The chain couples TRBV9 to TRBJ1-1; tentative D call: TRBD1 (6 bases). Germline CDR1 SGDLS, CDR2 YYNGEE. V was cut by 3 bases and J by 6 bases, with 12 bases left in between. The CDR3 is made up of 13 amino acids. CDR3 nucleotide sequence: TGTGCCAGCAGCGGGACAGTGGGGGCTGAAGCTTTCTTT. Protein sequence: CASSGTVGAEAFF.

The chain carries TRBV6-6 and TRBJ2-1, with D tentatively TRBD1 (8 bases). The CDR3 consists of 12 residues. Trimming pared 11 bases from V and 6 bases from J, leaving 14 bases between. Germline assignment: CDR1 MNHNY and CDR2 SVGAGI (reference sequence). CDR3 amino acids: CAHRGGSNEQFF. Here the CDR3 DNA reads TGTGCCCACAGGGGGGGAAGCAATGAGCAGTTCTTC.